The TCR beta chain described here comes from a study of T-cell memory formation after mild COVID-19. General study results and limits: Certain responding clones were present in pre-infection memory, suggesting participation of cross-reactive memory. Balance between CD4 and CD8 was seen in clones contracting day 15 to 85, and a CD4+ lean was seen in later expanders. CD4+ clones that contracted lay mainly in CM and EM; CD8+ ones lay in EMRA.

Barcoded TCR alpha and TCR beta cDNA libraries with UMIs came from 5'RACE using constant-segment primers. TCRdb reanalysed the 5' RACE reads using MiXCR and keeps one entry per CDR3 protein. The sample includes around 340,000 distinct CDR3 sequences, roughly 13% of them seen just once. There are a few counts of this clonotype. Antigen specificity is unknown. The V end was cut by 5 bases, the J end by 3 bases, with 14 bases between. The CDR3 runs to 14 residues. The gene calls are TRBV12-3 or TRBV12-4 and TRBJ2-7; D perhaps matches TRBD1 (5 bases). This sequence originates from a man between 18 and 35 years old who had mild COVID-19 (a few samples of this study predate the infection). Cell type and time point are not known. The sample taken for sequencing was PBMCs or a T cell subset sorted from them (not recorded which). The CDR3 nucleotides read TGTGCCAGCAGTCCGTGGACACTATTCTACGAGCAGTACTTC. Amino acid sequence: CASSPWTLFYEQYF.